This TCR beta chain was identified in a study of CD8 T cells in Susac syndrome. The RNA input was about 0.5 to 1 ug, and it was reverse transcribed with random hexamers. TCRdb re-derived calls from the immunoSEQ multiplex PCR reads in MiXCR, one entry per CDR3 protein. The sample shows approximately 200,000 distinct CDR3 sequences, about 90% of them seen only once. Germline V gene data show CDR1 as SGHTA and CDR2 as FQGNSA. This CDR3 has 12 residues. The V end lost 5 bases, the J end lost 9 bases, and 11 bases lay between the germline ends. As for this clonotype: Its antigen is not identified.

Study observations and caveats: The study conceded that its TCR sequencing and HLA analysis involved relatively few individuals.

Sequencing used CD8+ T cells from PBMCs. The chain couples TRBV7-2 to TRBJ2-1, with D perhaps TRBD2 (6 bases). This receptor was identified in a human donor with multiple sclerosis. The CDR3 loop is CASSPFGGEQFF. The CDR3 region has the DNA TGTGCCAGCAGCCCTTTCGGGGGTGAGCAGTTCTTC.